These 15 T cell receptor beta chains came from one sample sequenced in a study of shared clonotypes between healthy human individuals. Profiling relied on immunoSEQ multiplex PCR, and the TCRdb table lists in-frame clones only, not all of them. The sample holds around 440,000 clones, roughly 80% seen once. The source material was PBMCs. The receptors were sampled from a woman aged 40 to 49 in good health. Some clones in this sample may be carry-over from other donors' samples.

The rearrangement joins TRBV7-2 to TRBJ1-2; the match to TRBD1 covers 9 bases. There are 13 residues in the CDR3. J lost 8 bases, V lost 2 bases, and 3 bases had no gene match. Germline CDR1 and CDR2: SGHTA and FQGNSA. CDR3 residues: CASSLRTGEGYTF. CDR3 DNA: TGTGCCAGCAGCTTACGGACAGGGGAGGGCTACACCTTC.

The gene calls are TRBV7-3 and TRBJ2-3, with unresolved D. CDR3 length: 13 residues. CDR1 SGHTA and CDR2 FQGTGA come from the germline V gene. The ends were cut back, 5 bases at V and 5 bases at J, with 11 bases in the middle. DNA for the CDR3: TGTGCCAGCAGCCCCAATTTTGGAGATACGCAGTATTTT. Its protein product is CASSPNFGDTQYF.

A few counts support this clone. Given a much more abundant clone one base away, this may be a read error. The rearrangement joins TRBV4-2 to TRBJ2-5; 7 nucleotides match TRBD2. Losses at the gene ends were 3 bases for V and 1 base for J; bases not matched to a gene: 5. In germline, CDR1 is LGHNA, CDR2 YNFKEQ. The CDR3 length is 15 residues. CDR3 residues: CASSHFSSGQETQYF. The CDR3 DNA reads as TGTGCCAGCAGCCATTTTTCTAGCGGCCAAGAGACCCAGTACTTC.

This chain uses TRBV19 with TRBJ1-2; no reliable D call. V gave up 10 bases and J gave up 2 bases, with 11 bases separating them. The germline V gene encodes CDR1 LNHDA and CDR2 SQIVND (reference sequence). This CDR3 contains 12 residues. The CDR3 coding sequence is TGTGCCATCGAGACGGGAAACTATGGCTACACCTTC. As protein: CAIETGNYGYTF.

The CDR3 sequence is CASSLHGELFF. CDR3 DNA sequence: TGTGCCAGCAGCCTCCACGGGGAGCTGTTTTTT. The V call is TRBV7-9, the J call TRBJ2-2; D is unresolved. The length of the CDR3 is 11 residues. V was clipped by 5 bases and J by 7 bases, with 5 bases between them. Per the germline V gene, CDR1 is SEHNR and CDR2 is FQNEAQ (reference sequence).

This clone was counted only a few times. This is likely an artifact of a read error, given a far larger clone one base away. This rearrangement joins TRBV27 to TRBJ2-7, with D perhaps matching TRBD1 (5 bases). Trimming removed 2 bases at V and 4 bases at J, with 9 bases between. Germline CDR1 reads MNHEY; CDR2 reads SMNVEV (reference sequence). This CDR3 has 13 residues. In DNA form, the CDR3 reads TGTGCCAGCAGTTTAGGGCCAGGGTACGAGCAGTACTTC. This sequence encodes CASSLGPGYEQYF.

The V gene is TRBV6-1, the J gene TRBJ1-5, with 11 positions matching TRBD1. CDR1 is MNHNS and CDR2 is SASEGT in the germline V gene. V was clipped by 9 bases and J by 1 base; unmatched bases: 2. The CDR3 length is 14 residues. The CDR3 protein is CASGQGASNQPQHF. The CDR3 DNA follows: TGTGCCAGTGGACAGGGGGCGAGCAATCAGCCCCAGCATTTT.

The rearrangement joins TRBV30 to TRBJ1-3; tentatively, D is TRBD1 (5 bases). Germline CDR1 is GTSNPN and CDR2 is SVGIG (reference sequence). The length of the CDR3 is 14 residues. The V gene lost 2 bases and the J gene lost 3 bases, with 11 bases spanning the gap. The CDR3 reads CAWSLQGGGNTIYF. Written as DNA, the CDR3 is TGTGCCTGGAGTCTCCAGGGAGGTGGAAACACCATATATTTT. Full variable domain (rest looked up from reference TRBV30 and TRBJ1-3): SQTIHQWPATLVQPVGSPLSLECTVEGTSNPNLYWYRQAAGRGLQLLFYSVGIGQISSEVPQNLSASRPQDRQFILSSKKLLLSDSGFYLCAWSLQGGGNTIYFGEGSWLTVV.

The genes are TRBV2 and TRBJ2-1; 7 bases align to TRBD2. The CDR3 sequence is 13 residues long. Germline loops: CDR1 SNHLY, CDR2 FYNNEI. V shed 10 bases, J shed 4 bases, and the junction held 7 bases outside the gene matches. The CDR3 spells CATRRTRYNEQFF. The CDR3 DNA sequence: TGTGCCACAAGGAGGACTAGGTACAATGAGCAGTTCTTC.

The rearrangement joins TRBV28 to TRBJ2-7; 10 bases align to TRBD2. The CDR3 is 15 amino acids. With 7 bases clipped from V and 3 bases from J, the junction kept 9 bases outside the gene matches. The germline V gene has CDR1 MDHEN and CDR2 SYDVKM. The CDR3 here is CASTVLGLARYEQYF. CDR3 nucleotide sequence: TGTGCCAGCACCGTTCTGGGACTAGCGCGCTACGAGCAGTACTTC.

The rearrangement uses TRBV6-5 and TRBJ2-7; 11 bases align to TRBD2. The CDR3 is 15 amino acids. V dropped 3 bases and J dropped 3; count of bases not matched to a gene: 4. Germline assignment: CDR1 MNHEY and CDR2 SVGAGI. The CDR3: CASSYSGTSGYEQYF. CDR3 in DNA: TGTGCCAGCAGTTATAGTGGGACTAGCGGCTACGAGCAGTACTTC.

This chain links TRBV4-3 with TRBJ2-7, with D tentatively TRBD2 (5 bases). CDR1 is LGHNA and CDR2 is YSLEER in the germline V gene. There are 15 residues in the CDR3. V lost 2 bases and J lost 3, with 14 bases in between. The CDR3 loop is CASSQQNGEFYEQYF. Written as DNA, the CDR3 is TGCGCCAGCAGCCAACAAAATGGGGAGTTCTACGAGCAGTACTTC.

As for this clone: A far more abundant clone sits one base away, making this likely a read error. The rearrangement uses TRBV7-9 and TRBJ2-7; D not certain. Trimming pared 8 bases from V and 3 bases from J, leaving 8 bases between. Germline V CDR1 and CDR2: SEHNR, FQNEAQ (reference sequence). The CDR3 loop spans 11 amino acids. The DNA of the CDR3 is TGTGCCAGCCCGGTTAGCTACGAGCAGTACTTC. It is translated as CASPVSYEQYF.

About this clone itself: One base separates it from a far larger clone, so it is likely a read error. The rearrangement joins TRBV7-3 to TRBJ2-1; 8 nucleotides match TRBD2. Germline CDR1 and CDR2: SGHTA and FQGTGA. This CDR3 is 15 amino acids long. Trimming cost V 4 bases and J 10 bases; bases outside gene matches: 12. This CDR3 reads CASSCSGNTEEEQFF. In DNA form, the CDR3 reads TGTGCCAGCAGCTGTAGCGGGAATACCGAGGAGGAGCAGTTCTTC.

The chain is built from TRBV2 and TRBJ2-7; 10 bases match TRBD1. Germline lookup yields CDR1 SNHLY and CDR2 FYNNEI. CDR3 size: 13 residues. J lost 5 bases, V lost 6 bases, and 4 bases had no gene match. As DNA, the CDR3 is TGTGCCAGCAGCTCCGGGACAGGGGACGAGCAGTACTTC. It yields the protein CASSSGTGDEQYF.